The 20 T cell receptor beta chains below were found in one sample sequenced in a study of PD-L1 blockade in urothelial cancer. Sequencing used immunoSEQ multiplex PCR; TCRdb keeps in-frame clones, though not all of them. The sample lists tens of thousands of clones; 70% to 90% were seen once. Sequencing used PBMCs, obtained around atezolizumab (anti-PD-L1) treatment. All receptors derive from a man between 60 and 75 years old with urothelial cancer.

The V call is TRBV13, the J call TRBJ2-5; a weak D match, TRBD1 (6 bases). The CDR3 has 13 amino acids. Looked up from germline, CDR1 is PRHDT and CDR2 is FYEKMQ (reference sequence). Between the trimmed V and J ends, which lost 3 bases and 5 bases, there was a span of 10 bases. DNA of the CDR3: TGTGCCAGCAGCTTCAGGGGTTACGAGACCCAGTACTTC. Protein sequence: CASSFRGYETQYF.

This rearrangement joins TRBV19 to TRBJ1-2; 8 bases match TRBD1. Germline values: CDR1 LNHDA, CDR2 SQIVND (reference sequence). Germline trimming cut 7 bases from V and 5 bases from J; bases unmatched to any gene: 6. The CDR3 contains 13 residues. The CDR3 reads CASTEQGGYGYTF. The CDR3 DNA reads as TGTGCCAGTACCGAACAGGGGGGGTATGGCTACACCTTC.

In this sample, this clone turned up once. The chain couples TRBV6-5 to TRBJ2-4, with D perhaps matching TRBD2 (6 bases). The V end lost 6 bases, the J end lost 1 base, and 13 bases lay between the germline ends. CDR1 is MNHEY, CDR2 SVGAGI, per germline. CDR3 length: 15 residues. The CDR3 bases are TGTGCCAGCAGCCCGACGGGGGTGGCCAAAAACATTCAGTACTTC. Translated, it gives CASSPTGVAKNIQYF.

This rearrangement joins TRBV2 to TRBJ1-5; D not certain. V lost 5 bases and J 6 bases, leaving 8 bases between the germline ends. Germline lookup yields CDR1 SNHLY and CDR2 FYNNEI. The CDR3 loop spans 12 amino acids. The CDR3 loop is CASSNTAQPQHF. The CDR3 DNA follows: TGTGCCAGCAGTAACACAGCTCAGCCCCAGCATTTT.

The chain carries TRBV28 and TRBJ2-3; TRBD1 might be the D (7 bases). V lost 4 bases to trimming and J lost 1 base, with 12 bases between them. Germline loops: CDR1 MDHEN, CDR2 SYDVKM. CDR3 length equals 15 residues. This CDR3 reads CASSSGGSRTDTQYF. The CDR3 nucleotides are TGTGCCAGCAGTTCAGGGGGGTCTCGCACAGATACGCAGTATTTT.

Comment on this clone: One end of the junction does not line up with germline, which may come from a read error. The rearrangement uses TRBV7-7 and TRBJ2-2, with a possible D match to TRBD2 (5 bases). Germline CDR1 and CDR2: SSHAT and FNYEAQ (reference sequence). This CDR3 is 15 amino acids long. The CDR3 region is CASSLGGVHTGELFF. The DNA of the CDR3 is TGTGCTAGCAGCTTAGGAGGTGTGCACACCGGGGAGCTGTTTTTT.

The rearrangement joins TRBV10-3 to TRBJ2-7, with 7 bases fitting TRBD1. The CDR3 spans 13 residues. CDR1 is ENHRY and CDR2 is SYGVKD in the germline V gene. V was clipped by 6 bases and J by 3 bases; unmatched bases: 5. The CDR3, as DNA: TGTGCCATCAGAAACGGGACAGTCTACGAGCAGTACTTC. Translation gives CAIRNGTVYEQYF.

This chain links TRBV19 with TRBJ1-3; possibly TRBD1 for D (6 bases). CDR1 LNHDA and CDR2 SQIVND come from the germline V gene (reference sequence). V dropped 4 bases and J dropped 0 bases, with 10 bases sitting between them. The CDR3 is 15 residues long. The CDR3 region is CASSRQGTSGNTIYF. In nucleotides, the CDR3 is TGTGCCAGTAGTAGGCAGGGGACCTCTGGAAACACCATATATTTT.

This clone was recorded only once. This chain connects TRBV12-5 to TRBJ1-1, with D unresolved. The CDR3 totals 15 residues. V dropped 0 bases and J dropped 1 base, with 9 bases sitting between them. Per the germline V gene, CDR1 is LGHNT and CDR2 is FRNRAP. The CDR3 nucleotides read TGTGCTAGTGGTTTGGTTATCTCGTCGAACACTGAAGCTTTCTTT. Translated, it gives CASGLVISSNTEAFF.

The chain links TRBV11-3 to TRBJ1-1, with 8 bases that match TRBD1. This CDR3 comprises 14 residues. Trimming took 5 bases from V and 4 from J; bases not matched to a gene: 6. Germline V gene data show CDR1 as SGHNT and CDR2 as YENEEA. The CDR3 bases are TGTGCCAGCAGCGACAGGGGAGGGAGCACTGAAGCTTTCTTT. Translated: CASSDRGGSTEAFF.

The chain joins TRBV6-5 to TRBJ1-1; tentatively, D is TRBD1 (5 bases). This CDR3 region has 13 residues. Trimming removed 6 bases from V and 1 base from J, with 9 bases in between. Germline V gene sequence: CDR1 MNHEY, CDR2 SVGAGI. CDR3 residues: CASSQDTNTEAFF. CDR3 DNA sequence: TGTGCCAGCAGCCAGGACACGAACACTGAAGCTTTCTTT.

The gene calls are TRBV5-1 and TRBJ1-2; D ambiguous. Looked up from germline, CDR1 is SGHRS and CDR2 is YFSETQ. CDR3 length: 16 residues. V dropped 1 base and J dropped 4 bases, with 17 bases sitting between them. Written as DNA, the CDR3 is TGCGCCAGCAGCTTGAACTACGACTTTACTTCCTATGGCTACACCTTC. It encodes CASSLNYDFTSYGYTF.

V and J are TRBV10-3 and TRBJ1-1, with 10 bases fitting TRBD1. J was trimmed by 2 bases and V by 4 bases; bases with no gene match: 4. Germline CDR1 is ENHRY and CDR2 is SYGVKD. The CDR3 sequence is 15 residues long. The CDR3 coding sequence is TGTGCCATCAGTGGAGACAGGGGGCTAAACACTGAAGCTTTCTTT. It codes for CAISGDRGLNTEAFF.

The CDR3 here is CASSPGTGGYEQYF. CDR3 DNA sequence: TGTGCCAGCAGCCCTGGGACAGGCGGATACGAGCAGTACTTC. The chain couples TRBV5-4 to TRBJ2-7; the match to TRBD1 covers 8 bases. The CDR3 is 14 residues long. V lost 4 bases to trimming and J lost 4 bases; unmatched junction nucleotides: 7. Germline V gene sequence: CDR1 SGHNT, CDR2 YYREEE (reference sequence).

The rearrangement links TRBV19 to TRBJ1-5; 7 bases line up with TRBD1. The germline gives CDR1 LNHDA, CDR2 SQIVND (reference sequence). After removal of 3 bases from V and 0 bases from J, the junction contained 5 bases not matched to a gene. This CDR3 region has 16 residues. The CDR3 DNA reads TGTGCCAGTAGTATCCAGGGACAGTATAGCAATCAGCCCCAGCATTTT. Translation: CASSIQGQYSNQPQHF. Drawing the rest from reference TRBV19 and TRBJ1-5, the complete variable domain is DGGITQSPKYLFRKEGQNVTLSCEQNLNHDAMYWYRQDPGQGLRLIYYSQIVNDFQKGDIAEGYSVSREKKESFPLTVTSAQKNPTAFYLCASSIQGQYSNQPQHFGDGTRLSIL.

The chain recombines TRBV20-1 with TRBJ2-7; no clear D gene. The length of the CDR3 is 11 residues. Trimming shortened V by 0 bases and J by 10 bases, and 10 bases separated the two germline ends. CDR1 is DFQATT and CDR2 is SNEGSKA in the germline V gene (reference sequence). Here the CDR3 DNA reads TGCAGTGCTAGAGATTCGTACTTCCAGTACTTC. Amino acid sequence: CSARDSYFQYF.

This CDR3 reads CASSLFGTGTNGYTF. CDR3 nucleotide sequence: TGTGCCAGCAGCTTGTTCGGGACAGGGACCAATGGCTACACCTTC. The chain combines TRBV5-4 with TRBJ1-2; 9 nucleotides match TRBD1. The germline gives CDR1 SGHNT, CDR2 YYREEE (reference sequence). V lost 1 base to trimming and J lost 6 bases; unmatched junction nucleotides: 7. CDR3 length: 15 amino acids.

V gene TRBV2 combines with J gene TRBJ1-2; 8 nucleotides match TRBD1. The length of the CDR3 is 13 residues. The germline V gene has CDR1 SNHLY and CDR2 FYNNEI. V lost 7 bases to trimming and J lost 3 bases; unmatched junction nucleotides: 4. CDR3 in DNA: TGTGCCAGCACCTACAGGGGGGACTATGGCTACACCTTC. Its protein is CASTYRGDYGYTF.

This chain links TRBV18 with TRBJ2-1; D remains unclear. The CDR3 has 15 residues. Trimming stripped 2 bases from V and 0 bases from J, with 8 bases between. Germline V gene lookup returns CDR1 KGHSH and CDR2 LQKENI. CDR3 coding DNA: TGTGCCAGCTCACCAGACATAGTCTCCTACAATGAGCAGTTCTTC. As protein: CASSPDIVSYNEQFF. Drawing the rest from reference TRBV18 and TRBJ2-1, the complete variable domain is NAGVMQNPRHLVRRRGQEARLRCSPMKGHSHVYWYRQLPEEGLKFMVYLQKENIIDESGMPKERFSAEFPKEGPSILRIQQVVRGDSAAYFCASSPDIVSYNEQFFGPGTRLTVL.

The V gene is TRBV6-5, the J gene TRBJ2-7; 10 nucleotides line up with TRBD1. Per germline, CDR1 MNHEY and CDR2 SVGAGI. After removal of 10 bases from V and 5 bases from J, the junction contained 5 bases not matched to a gene. The length of the CDR3 is 12 residues. The DNA for the CDR3 is TGTGCCAAGGGGACAGGGGACAACGAGCAGTACTTC. This gives the protein CAKGTGDNEQYF.